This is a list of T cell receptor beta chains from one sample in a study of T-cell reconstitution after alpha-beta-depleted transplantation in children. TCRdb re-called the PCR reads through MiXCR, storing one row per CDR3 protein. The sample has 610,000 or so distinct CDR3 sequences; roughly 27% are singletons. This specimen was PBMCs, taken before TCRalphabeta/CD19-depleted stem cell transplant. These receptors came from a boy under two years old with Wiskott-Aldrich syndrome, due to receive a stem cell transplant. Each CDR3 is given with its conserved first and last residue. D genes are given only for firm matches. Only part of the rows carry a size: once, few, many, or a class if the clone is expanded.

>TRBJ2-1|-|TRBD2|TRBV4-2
CASSQSGTSGGQFF
TGTGCCAGCAGCCAATCCGGGACTAGTGGCGGGCAGTTCTTC
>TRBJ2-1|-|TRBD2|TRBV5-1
CASSLFSSGVYNEQFF
TGCGCCAGCAGCTTATTTTCGAGCGGGGTCTACAATGAGCAGTTCTTC
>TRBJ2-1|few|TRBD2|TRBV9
CASSVGLADLYNEQFF
TGTGCCAGCAGCGTAGGGCTAGCGGACCTCTACAATGAGCAGTTCTTC
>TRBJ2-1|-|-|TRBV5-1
CASTKSGHEQFF
TGCGCCAGCACCAAATCCGGGCATGAGCAGTTCTTC
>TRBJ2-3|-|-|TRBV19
CASSIGVRGEGTDTQYF
TGTGCCAGTAGTATAGGTGTCCGCGGAGAGGGGACAGATACGCAGTATTTT
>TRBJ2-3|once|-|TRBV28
CASTTGDTQYF
TGTGCCAGCACCACTGGGGATACGCAGTATTTT
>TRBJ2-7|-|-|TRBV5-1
CASTSGRPSDSYEQYF
TGCGCCAGCACCTCTGGTAGACCTAGCGACTCCTACGAGCAGTACTTC
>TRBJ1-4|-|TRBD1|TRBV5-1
CASSMGQGLEKLFF
TGCGCCAGCAGCATGGGACAGGGTCTTGAAAAACTGTTTTTT
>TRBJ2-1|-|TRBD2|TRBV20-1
CSARKVGGPGEQFF
TGCAGTGCTAGAAAGGTGGGAGGGCCCGGTGAGCAGTTCTTC
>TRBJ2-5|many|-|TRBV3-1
CASSLIEETQYF
TGTGCCAGCAGCCTTATCGAAGAGACCCAGTACTTC
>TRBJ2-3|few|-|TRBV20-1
CSARARRARSTDSQYF
TGCAGTGCTAGGGCTCGGAGGGCTCGTTCCACAGATTCGCAGTATTTT
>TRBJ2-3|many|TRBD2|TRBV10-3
CAISRGTSVSDTQYF
TGTGCCATCAGTCGCGGGACTAGCGTATCAGATACGCAGTATTTT
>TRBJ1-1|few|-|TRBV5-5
CASSLYAGTEAFF
TGTGCCAGCAGCTTGTACGCGGGCACTGAAGCTTTCTTT
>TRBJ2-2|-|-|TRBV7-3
CASSPGRSGRGELFF
TGTGCCAGCAGCCCCGGGCGTAGCGGCCGAGGGGAGCTGTTTTTT
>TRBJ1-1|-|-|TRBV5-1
CASSFTGRGEAFF
TGCGCCAGCAGCTTTACAGGGCGCGGTGAAGCTTTCTTT
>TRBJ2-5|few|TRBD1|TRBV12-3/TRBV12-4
CASSFSGGGVTQYF
TGTGCCAGCAGTTTTTCAGGGGGCGGCGTGACCCAGTACTTC
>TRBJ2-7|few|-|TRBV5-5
CASSPIGKYEQYF
TGTGCCAGCAGCCCCATAGGAAAGTACGAGCAGTACTTC
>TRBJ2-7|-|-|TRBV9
CASSVNFYSYEQYF
TGTGCCAGCAGCGTCAACTTCTACTCCTACGAGCAGTACTTC
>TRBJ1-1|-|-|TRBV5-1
CASSLEGGRMNTEAFF
TGCGCCAGCAGCTTGGAGGGGGGGCGCATGAACACTGAAGCTTTCTTT
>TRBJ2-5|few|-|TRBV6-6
CASGLAFETQYF
TGTGCCAGCGGGCTAGCTTTCGAGACCCAGTACTTC
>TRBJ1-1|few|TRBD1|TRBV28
CASSTRTGGAEAFF
TGTGCCAGCAGTACAAGGACAGGGGGGGCTGAAGCTTTCTTT
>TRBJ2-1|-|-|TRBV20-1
CSASRPNNEQFF
TGCAGTGCTAGTCGGCCTAACAATGAGCAGTTCTTC
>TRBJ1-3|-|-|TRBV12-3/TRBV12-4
CASSSRTDSGNTIYF
TGTGCCAGCAGTTCCCGGACGGATTCTGGAAACACCATATATTTT
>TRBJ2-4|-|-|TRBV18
CASCVRNQDIQYF
TGTGCCAGCTGCGTCCGAAACCAAGACATTCAGTACTTC
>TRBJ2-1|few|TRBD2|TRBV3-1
CASSPPTSESYNEQFF
TGTGCCAGCAGCCCTCCCACTAGCGAGAGCTACAATGAGCAGTTCTTC
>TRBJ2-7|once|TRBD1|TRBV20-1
CSARDRTGGSHEQYF
TGCAGTGCTAGAGATCGGACAGGGGGCTCCCACGAGCAGTACTTC
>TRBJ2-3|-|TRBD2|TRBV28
CASPPSGSATDTQYF
TGTGCCAGCCCCCCTAGCGGGAGCGCCACAGATACGCAGTATTTT
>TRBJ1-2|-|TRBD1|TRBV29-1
CSVGMLTGQANYGYTF
TGCAGCGTGGGGATGTTGACAGGGCAGGCCAACTATGGCTACACCTTC
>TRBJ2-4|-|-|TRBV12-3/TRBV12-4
CASNIRGTAGDIQYF
TGTGCCAGCAACATTAGGGGGACAGCGGGGGACATTCAGTACTTC